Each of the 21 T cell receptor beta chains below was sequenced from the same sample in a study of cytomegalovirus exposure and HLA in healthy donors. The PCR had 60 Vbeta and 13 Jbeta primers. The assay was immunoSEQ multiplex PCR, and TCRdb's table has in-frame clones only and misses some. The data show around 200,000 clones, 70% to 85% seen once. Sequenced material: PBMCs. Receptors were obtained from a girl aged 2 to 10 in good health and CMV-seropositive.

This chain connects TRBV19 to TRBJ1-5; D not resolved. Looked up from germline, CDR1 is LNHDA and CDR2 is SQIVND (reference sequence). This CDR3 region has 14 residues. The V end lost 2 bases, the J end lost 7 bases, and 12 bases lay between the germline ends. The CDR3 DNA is TGTGCCAGTAGTATAATAACAGTTGGGCAGCCCCAGCATTTT. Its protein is CASSIITVGQPQHF.

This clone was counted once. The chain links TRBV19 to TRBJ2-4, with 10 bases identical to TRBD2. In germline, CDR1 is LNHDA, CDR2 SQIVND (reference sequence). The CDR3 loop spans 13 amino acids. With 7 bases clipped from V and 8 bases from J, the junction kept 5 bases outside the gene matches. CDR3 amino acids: CASTASGSYIQYF. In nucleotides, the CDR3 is TGTGCCAGTACCGCTAGCGGGAGCTACATTCAGTACTTC.

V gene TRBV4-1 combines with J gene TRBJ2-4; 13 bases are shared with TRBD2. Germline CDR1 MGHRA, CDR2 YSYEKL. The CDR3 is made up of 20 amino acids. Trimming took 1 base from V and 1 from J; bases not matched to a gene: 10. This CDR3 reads CASSQGPGLAGNAAKNIQYF. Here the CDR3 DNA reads TGCGCCAGCAGCCAAGGCCCGGGACTAGCGGGAAACGCGGCCAAAAACATTCAGTACTTC.

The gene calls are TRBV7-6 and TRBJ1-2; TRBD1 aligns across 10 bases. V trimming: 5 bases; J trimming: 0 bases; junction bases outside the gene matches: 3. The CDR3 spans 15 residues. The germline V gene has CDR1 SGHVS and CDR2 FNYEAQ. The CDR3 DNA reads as TGTGCCAGCAGCCCAGGACAGGGGGCTAACTATGGCTACACCTTC. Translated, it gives CASSPGQGANYGYTF.

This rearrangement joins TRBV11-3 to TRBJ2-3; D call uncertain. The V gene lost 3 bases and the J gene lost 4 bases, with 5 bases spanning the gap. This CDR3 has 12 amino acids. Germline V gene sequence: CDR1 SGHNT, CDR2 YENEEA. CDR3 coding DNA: TGTGCCAGCAGCTTTTTCGCAGATACGCAGTATTTT. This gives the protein CASSFFADTQYF.

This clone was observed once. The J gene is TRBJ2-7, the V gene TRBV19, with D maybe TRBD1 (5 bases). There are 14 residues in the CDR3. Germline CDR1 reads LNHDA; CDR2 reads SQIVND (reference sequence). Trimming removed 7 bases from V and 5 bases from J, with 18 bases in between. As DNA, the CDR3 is TGTGCCAGTAACGAAATGGGGCTTTACGACGAGCAGTACTTC. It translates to CASNEMGLYDEQYF.

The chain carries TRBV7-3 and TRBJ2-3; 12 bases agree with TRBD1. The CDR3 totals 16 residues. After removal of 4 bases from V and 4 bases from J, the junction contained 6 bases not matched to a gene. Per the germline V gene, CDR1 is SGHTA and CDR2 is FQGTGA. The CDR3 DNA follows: TGTGCCAGCAGCTCCCCTGGGACAGGGGGCTCAGATACGCAGTATTTT. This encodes CASSSPGTGGSDTQYF.

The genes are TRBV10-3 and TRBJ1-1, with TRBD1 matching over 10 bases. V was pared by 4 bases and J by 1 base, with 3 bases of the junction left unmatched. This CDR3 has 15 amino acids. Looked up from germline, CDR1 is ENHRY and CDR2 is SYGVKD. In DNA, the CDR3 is TGTGCCATCAGTGGTCGGGACAGGGGGAACACTGAAGCTTTCTTT. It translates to CAISGRDRGNTEAFF.

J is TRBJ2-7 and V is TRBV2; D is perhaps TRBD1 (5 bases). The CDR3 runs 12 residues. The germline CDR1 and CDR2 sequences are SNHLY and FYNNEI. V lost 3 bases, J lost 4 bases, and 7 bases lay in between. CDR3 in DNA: TGTGCCAGCAGTGAGGGGCGGTACGAGCAGTACTTC. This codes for CASSEGRYEQYF.

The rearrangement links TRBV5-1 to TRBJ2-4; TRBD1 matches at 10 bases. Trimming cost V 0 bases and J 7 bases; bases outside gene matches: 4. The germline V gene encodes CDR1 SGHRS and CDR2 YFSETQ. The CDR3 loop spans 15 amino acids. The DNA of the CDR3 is TGCGCCAGCAGCTTGGCGGCGGGACAGGGGAACATTCAGTACTTC. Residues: CASSLAAGQGNIQYF.

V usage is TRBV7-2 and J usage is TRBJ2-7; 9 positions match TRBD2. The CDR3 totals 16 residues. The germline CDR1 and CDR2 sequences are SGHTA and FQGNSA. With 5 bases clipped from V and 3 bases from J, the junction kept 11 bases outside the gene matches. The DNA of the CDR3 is TGTGCCAGCAGCCCTCCTTCTAGCGGGGCTATCTACGAGCAGTACTTC. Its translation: CASSPPSSGAIYEQYF.

The CDR3, as DNA: TGTGCCAGCAGTTTATTCCGAGGGAACGAGCAGTACTTC. Its protein is CASSLFRGNEQYF. The chain uses TRBV28 and TRBJ2-7; maybe TRBD2 (5 bases). Germline V gives CDR1 MDHEN, CDR2 SYDVKM. This CDR3 is built from 13 residues. Trimming took 1 base from V and 5 from J, leaving 9 bases between them.

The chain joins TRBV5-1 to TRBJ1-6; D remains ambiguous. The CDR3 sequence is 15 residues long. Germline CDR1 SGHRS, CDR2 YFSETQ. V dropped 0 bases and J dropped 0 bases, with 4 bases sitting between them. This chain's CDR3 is CASSLASSYNSPLHF. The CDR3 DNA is TGCGCCAGCAGCTTGGCGAGCTCCTATAATTCACCCCTCCACTTT.

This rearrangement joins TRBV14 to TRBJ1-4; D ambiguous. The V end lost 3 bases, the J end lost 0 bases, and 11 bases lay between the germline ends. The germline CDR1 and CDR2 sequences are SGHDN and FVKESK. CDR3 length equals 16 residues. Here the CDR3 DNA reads TGTGCCAGCAGCCAGGGGATGAGGGCAACTAATGAAAAACTGTTTTTT. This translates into CASSQGMRATNEKLFF.

In DNA, the CDR3 is TGCGCCAGCACCCCGGGGATCCCTAACTACAATGAGCAGTTCTTC. Protein product: CASTPGIPNYNEQFF. The V gene is TRBV5-1, the J gene TRBJ2-1; tentative D call: TRBD2 (5 bases). The CDR3 covers 15 residues. From germline, CDR1 is SGHRS and CDR2 YFSETQ. Trimming left V 6 bases short and J 3 bases short, with 16 bases between.

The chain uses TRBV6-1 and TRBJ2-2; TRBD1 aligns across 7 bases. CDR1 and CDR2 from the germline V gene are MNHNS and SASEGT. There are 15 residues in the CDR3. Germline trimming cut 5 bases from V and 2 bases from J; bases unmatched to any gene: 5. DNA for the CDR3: TGTGCCAGCAGTTCCGGGACAGTAAACACCGGGGAGCTGTTTTTT. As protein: CASSSGTVNTGELFF.

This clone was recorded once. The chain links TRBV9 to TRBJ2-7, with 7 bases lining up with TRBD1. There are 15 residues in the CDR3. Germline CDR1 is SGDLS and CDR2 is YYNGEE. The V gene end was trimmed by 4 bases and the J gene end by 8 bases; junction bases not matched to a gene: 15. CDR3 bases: TGTGCCAGCAGCCCTGACAGGGCTTCTGGGGACCAGCAGTACTTC. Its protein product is CASSPDRASGDQQYF.

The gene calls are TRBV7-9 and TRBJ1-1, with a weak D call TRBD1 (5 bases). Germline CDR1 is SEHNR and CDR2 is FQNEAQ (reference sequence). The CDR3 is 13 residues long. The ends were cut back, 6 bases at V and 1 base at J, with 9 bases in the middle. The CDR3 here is CASSRQTNTEAFF. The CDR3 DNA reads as TGTGCCAGCAGTCGACAGACGAACACTGAAGCTTTCTTT.

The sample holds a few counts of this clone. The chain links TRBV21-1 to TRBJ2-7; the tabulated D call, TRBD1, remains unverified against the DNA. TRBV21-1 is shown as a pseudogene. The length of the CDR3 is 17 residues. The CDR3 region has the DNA TGTGCCAGCAGCAAAGGAGAGTCCGGGACAGGGGGGTACGAGCAGTACTTC. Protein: CASSKGESGTGGYEQYF.

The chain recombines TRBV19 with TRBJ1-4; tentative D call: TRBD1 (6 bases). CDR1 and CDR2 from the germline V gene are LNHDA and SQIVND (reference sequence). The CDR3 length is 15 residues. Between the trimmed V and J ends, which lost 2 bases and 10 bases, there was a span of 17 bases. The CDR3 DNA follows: TGTGCCAGTAGTATAAAGGGGACACTGGAACGAAAACTGTTTTTT. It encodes CASSIKGTLERKLFF.

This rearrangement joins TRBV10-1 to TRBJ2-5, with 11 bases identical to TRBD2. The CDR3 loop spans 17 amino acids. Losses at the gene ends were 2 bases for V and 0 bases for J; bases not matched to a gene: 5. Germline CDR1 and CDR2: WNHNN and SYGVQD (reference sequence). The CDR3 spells CASSETSGSGYQETQYF. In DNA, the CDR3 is TGCGCCAGCAGTGAGACTAGCGGGAGTGGGTACCAAGAGACCCAGTACTTC.